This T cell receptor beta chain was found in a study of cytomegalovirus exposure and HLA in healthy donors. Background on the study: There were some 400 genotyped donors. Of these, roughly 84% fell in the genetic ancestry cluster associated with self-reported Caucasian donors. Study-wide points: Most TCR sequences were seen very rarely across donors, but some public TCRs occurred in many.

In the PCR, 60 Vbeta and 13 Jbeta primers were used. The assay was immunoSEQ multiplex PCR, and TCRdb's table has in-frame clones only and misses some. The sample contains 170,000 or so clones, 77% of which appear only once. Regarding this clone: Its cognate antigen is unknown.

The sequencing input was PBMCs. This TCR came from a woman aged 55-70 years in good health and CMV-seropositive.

CDR3 coding DNA: TGTGCCAGCTCCCCCTCTGGCGGGAGTAAACTTAGCACAGATACGCAGTATTTT. It is translated as CASSPSGGSKLSTDTQYF. J is TRBJ2-3 and V is TRBV18; 7 positions agree with TRBD2. The V segment lost 6 bases and the J segment 0 bases; nucleotides outside the gene matches: 15. Germline CDR1 and CDR2: KGHSH and LQKENI. CDR3 length: 18 amino acids.